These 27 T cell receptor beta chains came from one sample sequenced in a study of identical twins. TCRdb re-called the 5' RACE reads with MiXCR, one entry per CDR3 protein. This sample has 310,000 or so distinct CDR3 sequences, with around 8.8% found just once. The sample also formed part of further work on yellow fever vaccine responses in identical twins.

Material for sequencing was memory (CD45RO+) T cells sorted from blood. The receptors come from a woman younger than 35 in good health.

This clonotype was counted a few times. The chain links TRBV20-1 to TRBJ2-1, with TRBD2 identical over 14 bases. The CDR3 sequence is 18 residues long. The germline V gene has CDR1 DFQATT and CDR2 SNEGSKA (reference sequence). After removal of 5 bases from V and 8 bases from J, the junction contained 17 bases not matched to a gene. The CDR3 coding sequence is TGCAGTGCTGACAAATATATCGGGACTAGCGGGAGTGGGGATGAGCAGTTCTTC. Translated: CSADKYIGTSGSGDEQFF.

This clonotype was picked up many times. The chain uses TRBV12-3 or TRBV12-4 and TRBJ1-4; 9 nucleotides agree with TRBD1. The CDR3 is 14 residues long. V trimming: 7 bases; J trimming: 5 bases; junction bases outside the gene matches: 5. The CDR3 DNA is TGTGCCAGCACTGAGACAGGGGGGAATGAAAAACTGTTTTTT. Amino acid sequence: CASTETGGNEKLFF.

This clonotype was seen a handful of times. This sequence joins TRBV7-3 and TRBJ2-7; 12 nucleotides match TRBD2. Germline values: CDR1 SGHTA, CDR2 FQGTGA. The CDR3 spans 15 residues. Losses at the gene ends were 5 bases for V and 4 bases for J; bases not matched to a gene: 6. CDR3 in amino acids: CASSLAGGDLYEQYF. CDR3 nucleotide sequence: TGTGCCAGCAGCCTAGCGGGAGGGGACTTATACGAGCAGTACTTC. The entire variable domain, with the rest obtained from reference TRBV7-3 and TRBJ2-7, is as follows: GAGVSQTPSNKVTEKGKYVELRCDPISGHTALYWYRQSLGQGPEFLIYFQGTGAADDSGLPNDRFFAVRPEGSVSTLKIQRTERGDSAVYLCASSLAGGDLYEQYFGPGTRLTVT.

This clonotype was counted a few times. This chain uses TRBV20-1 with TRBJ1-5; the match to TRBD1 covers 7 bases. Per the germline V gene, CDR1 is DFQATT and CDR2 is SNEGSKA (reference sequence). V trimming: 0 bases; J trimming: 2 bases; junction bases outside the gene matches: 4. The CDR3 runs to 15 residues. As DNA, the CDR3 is TGCAGTGCTAGAGATGAGGGGGCGGGCAATCAGCCCCAGCATTTT. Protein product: CSARDEGAGNQPQHF.

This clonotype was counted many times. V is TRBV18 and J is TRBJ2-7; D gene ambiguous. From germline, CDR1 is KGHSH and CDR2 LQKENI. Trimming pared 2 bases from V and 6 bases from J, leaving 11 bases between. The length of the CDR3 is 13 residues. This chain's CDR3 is CASSPDLVGEQYV. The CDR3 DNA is TGTGCCAGCTCACCAGACCTAGTAGGCGAGCAGTACGTC.

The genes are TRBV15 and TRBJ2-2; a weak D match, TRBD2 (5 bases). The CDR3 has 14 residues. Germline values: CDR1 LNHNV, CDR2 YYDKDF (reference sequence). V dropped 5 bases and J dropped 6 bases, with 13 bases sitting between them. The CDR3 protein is CATSPRGLSGELFF. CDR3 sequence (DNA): TGTGCCACCAGCCCTCGGGGTTTGTCCGGGGAGCTGTTTTTT. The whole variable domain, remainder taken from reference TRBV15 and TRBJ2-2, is DAMVIQNPRYQVTQFGKPVTLSCSQTLNHNVMYWYQQKSSQAPKLLFHYYDKDFNNEADTPDNFQSRRPNTSFCFLDIRSPGLGDTAMYLCATSPRGLSGELFFGEGSRLTVL.

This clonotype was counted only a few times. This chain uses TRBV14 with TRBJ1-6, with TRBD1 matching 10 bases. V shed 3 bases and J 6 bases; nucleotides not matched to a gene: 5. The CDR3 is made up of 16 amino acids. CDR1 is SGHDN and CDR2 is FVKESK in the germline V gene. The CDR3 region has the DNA TGTGCCAGCAGCCACATTCGGGACAGGGGTAATTCACCCCTCCACTTT. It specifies CASSHIRDRGNSPLHF.

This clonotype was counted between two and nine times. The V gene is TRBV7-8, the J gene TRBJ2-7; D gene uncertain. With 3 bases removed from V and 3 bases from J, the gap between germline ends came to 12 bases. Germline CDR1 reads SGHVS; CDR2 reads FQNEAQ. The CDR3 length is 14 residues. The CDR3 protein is CASSLSRNNYEQYV. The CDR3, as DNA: TGTGCCAGCAGCTTGAGTAGGAACAACTACGAGCAGTACGTC.

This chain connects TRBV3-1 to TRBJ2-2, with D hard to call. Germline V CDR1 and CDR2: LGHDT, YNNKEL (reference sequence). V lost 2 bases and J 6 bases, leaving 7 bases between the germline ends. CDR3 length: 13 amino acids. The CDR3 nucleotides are TGTGCCAGCAGCCAAACAGCTCCCGGGGAGCTGTTTTTT. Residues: CASSQTAPGELFF. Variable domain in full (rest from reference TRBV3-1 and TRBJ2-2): DTAVSQTPKYLVTQMGNDKSIKCEQNLGHDTMYWYKQDSKKFLKIMFSYNNKELIINETVPNRFSPKSPDKAHLNLHINSLELGDSAVYFCASSQTAPGELFFGEGSRLTVL.

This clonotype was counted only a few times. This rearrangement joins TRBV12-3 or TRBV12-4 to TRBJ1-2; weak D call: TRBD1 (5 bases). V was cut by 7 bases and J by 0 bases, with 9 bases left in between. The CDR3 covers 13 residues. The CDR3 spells CASMAGTNYGYTF. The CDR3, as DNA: TGTGCCAGCATGGCAGGGACTAACTATGGCTACACCTTC.

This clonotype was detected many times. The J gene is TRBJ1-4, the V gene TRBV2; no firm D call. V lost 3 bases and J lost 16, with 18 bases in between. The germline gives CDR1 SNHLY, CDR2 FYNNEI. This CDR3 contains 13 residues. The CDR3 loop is CASSDSLNRPPFF. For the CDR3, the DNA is TGTGCCAGCAGTGATTCGTTGAACCGCCCGCCGTTTTTT. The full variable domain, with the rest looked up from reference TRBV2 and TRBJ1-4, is EPEVTQTPSHQVTQMGQEVILRCVPISNHLYFYWYRQILGQKVEFLVSFYNNEISEKSEIFDDQFSVERPDGSNFTLKIRSTKLEDSAMYFCASSDSLNRPPFFGSGTQLSVL.

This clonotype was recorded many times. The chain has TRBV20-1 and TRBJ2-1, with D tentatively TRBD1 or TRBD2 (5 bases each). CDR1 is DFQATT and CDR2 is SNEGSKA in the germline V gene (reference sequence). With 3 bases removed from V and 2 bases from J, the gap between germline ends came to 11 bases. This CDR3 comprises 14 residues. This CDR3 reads CSASELGAYNEQFF. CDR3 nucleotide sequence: TGCAGTGCTAGTGAACTAGGGGCCTACAATGAGCAGTTCTTC.

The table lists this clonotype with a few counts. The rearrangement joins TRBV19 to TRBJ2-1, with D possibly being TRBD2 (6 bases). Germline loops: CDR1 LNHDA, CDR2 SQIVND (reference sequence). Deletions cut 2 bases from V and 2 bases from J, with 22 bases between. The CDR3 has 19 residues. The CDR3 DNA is TGTGCCAGTAGTATATCCAGCGGGCGGGAAAAAAGTACCTACAATGAGCAGTTCTTC. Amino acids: CASSISSGREKSTYNEQFF.

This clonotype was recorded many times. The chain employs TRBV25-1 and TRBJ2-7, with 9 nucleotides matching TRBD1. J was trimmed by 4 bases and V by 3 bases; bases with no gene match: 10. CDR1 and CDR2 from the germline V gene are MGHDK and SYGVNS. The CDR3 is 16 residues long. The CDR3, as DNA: TGTGCCAGCAGTGATTTGGGCCCGGGACAGGGTTACGAGCAGTACTTC. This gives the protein CASSDLGPGQGYEQYF.

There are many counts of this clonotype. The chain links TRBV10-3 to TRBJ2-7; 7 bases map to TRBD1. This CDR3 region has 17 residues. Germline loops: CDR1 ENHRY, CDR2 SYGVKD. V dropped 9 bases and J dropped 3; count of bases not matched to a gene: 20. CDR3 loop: CAIGVSTGEKKSYEQYV. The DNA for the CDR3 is TGTGCCATAGGAGTTTCAACAGGGGAAAAAAAGAGCTACGAGCAGTACGTC.

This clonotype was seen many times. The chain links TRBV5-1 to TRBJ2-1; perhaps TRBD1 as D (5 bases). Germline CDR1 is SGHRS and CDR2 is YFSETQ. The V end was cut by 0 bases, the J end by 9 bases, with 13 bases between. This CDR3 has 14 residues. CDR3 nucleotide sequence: TGCGCCAGCAGCTTGGAGGGCAGTAGGGGTGAGCAGTTCTTC. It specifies CASSLEGSRGEQFF. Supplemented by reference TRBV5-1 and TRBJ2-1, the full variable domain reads KAGVTQTPRYLIKTRGQQVTLSCSPISGHRSVSWYQQTPGQGLQFLFEYFSETQRNKGNFPGRFSGRQFSNSRSEMNVSTLELGDSALYLCASSLEGSRGEQFFGPGTRLTVL.

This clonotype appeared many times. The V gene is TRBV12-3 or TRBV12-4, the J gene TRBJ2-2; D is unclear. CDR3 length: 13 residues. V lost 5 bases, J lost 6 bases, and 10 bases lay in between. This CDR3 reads CASSPRFAGELFF. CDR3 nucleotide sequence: TGTGCCAGCAGTCCCCGTTTCGCCGGGGAGCTGTTTTTT.

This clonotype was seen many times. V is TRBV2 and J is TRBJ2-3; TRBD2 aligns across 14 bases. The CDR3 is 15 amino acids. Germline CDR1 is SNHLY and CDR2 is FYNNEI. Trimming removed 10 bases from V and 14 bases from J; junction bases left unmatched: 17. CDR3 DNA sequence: TGTGCCAACTCCGGGACTAGCGGGAGAAATGCATTTTTGTATTTT. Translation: CANSGTSGRNAFLYF.

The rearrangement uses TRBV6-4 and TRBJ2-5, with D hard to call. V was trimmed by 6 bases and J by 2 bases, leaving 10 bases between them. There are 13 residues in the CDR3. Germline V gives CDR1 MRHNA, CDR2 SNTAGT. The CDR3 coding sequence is TGTGCCAGCAGCCCCGAACCGCAAGAGACCCAGTACTTC. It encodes CASSPEPQETQYF.

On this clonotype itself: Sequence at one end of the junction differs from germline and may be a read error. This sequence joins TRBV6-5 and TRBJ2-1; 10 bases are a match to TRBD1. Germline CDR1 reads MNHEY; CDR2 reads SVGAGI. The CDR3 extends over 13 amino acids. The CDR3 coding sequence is TGTGCCAGCAGCTATTACGGGACAGGGGTTCGAACCTTC. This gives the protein CASSYYGTGVRTF.

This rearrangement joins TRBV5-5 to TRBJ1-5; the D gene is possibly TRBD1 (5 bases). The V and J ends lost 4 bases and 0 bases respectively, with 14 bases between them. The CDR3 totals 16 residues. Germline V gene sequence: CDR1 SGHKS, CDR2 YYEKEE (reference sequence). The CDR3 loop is CASSLGENYSNQPQHF. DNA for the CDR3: TGTGCCAGCAGCCTGGGGGAGAATTATAGCAATCAGCCCCAGCATTTT.

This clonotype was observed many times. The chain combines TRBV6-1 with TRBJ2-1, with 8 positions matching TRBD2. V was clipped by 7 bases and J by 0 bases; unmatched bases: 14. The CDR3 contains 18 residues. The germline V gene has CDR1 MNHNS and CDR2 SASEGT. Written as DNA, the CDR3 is TGTGCCAGCACCCGAACTACTAGCGGCACAGGCTCCTACAATGAGCAGTTCTTC. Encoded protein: CASTRTTSGTGSYNEQFF.

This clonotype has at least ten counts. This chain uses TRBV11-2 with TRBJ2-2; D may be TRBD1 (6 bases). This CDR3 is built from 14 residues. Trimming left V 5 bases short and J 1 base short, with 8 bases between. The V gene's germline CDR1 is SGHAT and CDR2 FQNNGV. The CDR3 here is CASSLRGNTGELFF. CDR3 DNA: TGTGCCAGCAGCCTCAGGGGGAACACCGGGGAGCTGTTTTTT.

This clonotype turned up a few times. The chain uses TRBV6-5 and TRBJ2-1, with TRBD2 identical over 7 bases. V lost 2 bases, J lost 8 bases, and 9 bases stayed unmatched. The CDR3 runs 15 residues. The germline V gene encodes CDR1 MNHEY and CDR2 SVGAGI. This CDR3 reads CASSYGRGRGDEQFF. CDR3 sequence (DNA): TGTGCCAGCAGTTACGGTCGCGGGAGAGGCGATGAGCAGTTCTTC.

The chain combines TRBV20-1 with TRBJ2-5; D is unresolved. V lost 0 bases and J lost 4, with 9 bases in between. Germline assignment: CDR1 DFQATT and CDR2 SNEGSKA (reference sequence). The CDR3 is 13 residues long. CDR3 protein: CSARDADLETQYF. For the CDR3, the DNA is TGCAGTGCTAGAGATGCAGATCTAGAGACCCAGTACTTC.

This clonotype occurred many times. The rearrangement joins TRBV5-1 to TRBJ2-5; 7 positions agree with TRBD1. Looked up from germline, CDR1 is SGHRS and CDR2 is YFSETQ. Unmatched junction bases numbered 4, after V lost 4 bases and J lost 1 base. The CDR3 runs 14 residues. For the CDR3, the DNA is TGCGCCAGCAGCCACGGACAGGCCCAAGAGACCCAGTACTTC. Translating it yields CASSHGQAQETQYF.

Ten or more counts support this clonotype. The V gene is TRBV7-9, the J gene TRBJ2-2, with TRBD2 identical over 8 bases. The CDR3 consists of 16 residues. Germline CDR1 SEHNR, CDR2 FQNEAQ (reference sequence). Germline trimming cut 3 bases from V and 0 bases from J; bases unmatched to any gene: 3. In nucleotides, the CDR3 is TGTGCCAGCAGCTTCCCGGGGGGGACGAACACCGGGGAGCTGTTTTTT. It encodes CASSFPGGTNTGELFF. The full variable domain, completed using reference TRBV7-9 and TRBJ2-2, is DTGVSQNPRHKITKRGQNVTFRCDPISEHNRLYWYRQTLGQGPEFLTYFQNEAQLEKSRLLSDRFSAERPKGSFSTLEIQRTEQGDSAMYLCASSFPGGTNTGELFFGEGSRLTVL.